This T cell receptor beta chain was sequenced during a study of prognosis after radiotherapy for stage I lung cancer. Study-level information: Of the enrolled patients, some 15 had newly diagnosed primary stage I lung tumors, while roughly 5 had oligometastatic NSCLC following surgical resection of the primary tumor. Histology showed adenocarcinoma in twelve patients versus squamous cell carcinoma in more than 5.

This clonotype appeared many times. Germline-derived CDR1 and CDR2 are MGHDK and SYGVNS. V lost 0 bases and J 3 bases, leaving 5 bases between the germline ends. The CDR3 spans 13 residues. Starting from genomic DNA, TCR beta CDR3 was amplified through two-round multiplex PCR. The authors ran first-round PCR with primers specific to each TRBV and TRBJ gene. The second round of PCR employed universal primers. TCRdb reprocessed the multiplex PCR reads via MiXCR and lists one record per CDR3 protein. The sample includes 15,000 to 20,000 distinct CDR3 sequences, around 26% of them seen just once. This specimen was PBMCs, taken before or after stereotactic body radiation therapy (not recorded which). This sequence was found in a donor aged 50 or older with non-small cell lung cancer. This chain joins TRBV25-1 and TRBJ2-5, with D uncertain. CDR3 sequence: CASSEYPEETQYF. CDR3 coding DNA: TGTGCCAGCAGTGAATATCCAGAAGAGACCCAGTACTTC.